This T cell receptor (beta chain) came from a study of blood T cell repertoires in COVID-19. Study summary: The study drew acute and convalescent COVID-19 samples from the United States, Italy and Spain.

In its sample, this clone ranks as medium-sized (0.01 to 0.1%). Germline CDR1 is MNHNS and CDR2 is SASEGT. V was cut by 2 bases and J by 0 bases, with 14 bases left in between. The CDR3 extends over 18 amino acids. TCRdb's table, derived via immunoSEQ multiplex PCR, lists solely in-frame clones and lacks some. Of approximately 80,000 clones listed, 76% are singletons. Sequences were obtained from peripheral blood. This TCR was recovered from a man aged 70 or older with active or convalescent COVID-19. V gene TRBV6-1 combines with J gene TRBJ1-6, with D uncertain. The CDR3, as DNA: TGTGCCAGCAGTGAATTGACGGGTAGAAGCTCCTATAATTCACCCCTCCACTTT. The encoded protein is CASSELTGRSSYNSPLHF.